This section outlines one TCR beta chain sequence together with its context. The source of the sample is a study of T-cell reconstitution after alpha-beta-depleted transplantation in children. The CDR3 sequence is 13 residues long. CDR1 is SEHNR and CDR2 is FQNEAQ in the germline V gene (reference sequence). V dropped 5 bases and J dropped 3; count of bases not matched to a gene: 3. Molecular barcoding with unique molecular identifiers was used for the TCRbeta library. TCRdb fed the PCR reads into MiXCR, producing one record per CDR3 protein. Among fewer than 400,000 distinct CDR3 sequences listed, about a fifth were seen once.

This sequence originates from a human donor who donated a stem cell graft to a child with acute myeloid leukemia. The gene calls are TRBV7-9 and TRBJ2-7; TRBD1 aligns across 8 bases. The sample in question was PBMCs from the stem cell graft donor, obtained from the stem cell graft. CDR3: CASSPDRDYEQYF. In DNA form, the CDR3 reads TGTGCCAGCAGCCCGGACAGGGACTACGAGCAGTACTTC.